This TCR beta chain appears in the sequencing data of a study of long-term antiretroviral therapy in people with HIV. A few counts support this clone. At survey level, the immunoSEQ assay was run in its v3.0 version. Profiled with immunoSEQ multiplex PCR; TCRdb holds only in-frame clones, not every one. The table records more than 25,000 clones, roughly three quarters of them present only once. This CDR3 spans 14 amino acids. Looked up from germline, CDR1 is MDHEN and CDR2 is SYDVKM. The V gene lost 2 bases and the J gene lost 4 bases, with 6 bases spanning the gap. The source material was unsorted PBMCs, sampled 2.1 years after starting antiretroviral therapy. The clonotype was recovered from a man aged 30 to 39 with HIV. This chain joins TRBV28 and TRBJ1-6; the D is unclear. DNA of the CDR3: TGTGCCAGCAGTTTAGGGCAGTATAATTCACCCCTCCACTTT. It is translated as CASSLGQYNSPLHF.